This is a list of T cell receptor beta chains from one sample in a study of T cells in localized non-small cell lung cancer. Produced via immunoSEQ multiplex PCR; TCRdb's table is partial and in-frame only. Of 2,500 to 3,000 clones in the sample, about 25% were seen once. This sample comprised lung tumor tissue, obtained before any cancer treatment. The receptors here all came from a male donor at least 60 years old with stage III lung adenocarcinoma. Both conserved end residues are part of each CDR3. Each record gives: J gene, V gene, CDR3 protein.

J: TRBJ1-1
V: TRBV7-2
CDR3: CASSYHSVNTEAFF

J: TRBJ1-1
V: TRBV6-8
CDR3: CASSYSPGGDTEAFF

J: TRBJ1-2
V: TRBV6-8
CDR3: CASSYRFRGSYGYTF

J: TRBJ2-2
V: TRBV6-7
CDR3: CASILTGELFF

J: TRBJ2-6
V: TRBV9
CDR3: CASSSSGANVLTF

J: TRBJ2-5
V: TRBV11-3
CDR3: CASSSDLRGGGETQYF

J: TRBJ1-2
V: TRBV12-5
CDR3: CASGLALGGYTF

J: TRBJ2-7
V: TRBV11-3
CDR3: CASSLSAGGPYEQYF

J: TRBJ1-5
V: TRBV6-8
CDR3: CASSGANNQPQHF

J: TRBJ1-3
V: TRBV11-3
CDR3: CASSLPGAGNTIYF

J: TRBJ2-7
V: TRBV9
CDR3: CASSSGLAREQYF

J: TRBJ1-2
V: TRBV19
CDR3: CAGHRASYGYTF

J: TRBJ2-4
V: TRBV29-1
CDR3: CSVEGRQGKNIQYF

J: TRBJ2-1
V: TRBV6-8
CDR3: CASSVQPYNEQFF

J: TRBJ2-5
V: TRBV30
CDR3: CACTLGGPKTQYF

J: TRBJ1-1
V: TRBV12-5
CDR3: CASGLAGLNQAFF

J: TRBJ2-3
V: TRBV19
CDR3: CASSPGTSGGADTQYF

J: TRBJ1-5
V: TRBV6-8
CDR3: CASKEPGGDQPQHF

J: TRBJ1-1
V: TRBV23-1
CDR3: CASSLDGNTEAFF

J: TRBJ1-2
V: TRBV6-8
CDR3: CAISIGTLGNGYTF

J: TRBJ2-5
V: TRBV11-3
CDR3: CASSPDRGTRETQYF

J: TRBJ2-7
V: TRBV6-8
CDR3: CASSYSGQGTYEQYF

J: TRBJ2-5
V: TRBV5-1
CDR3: CASSQGGPQETQYF

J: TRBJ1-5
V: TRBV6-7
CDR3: CASRTDQPQHF

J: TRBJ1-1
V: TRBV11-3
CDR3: CASSYADGRNTEAFF

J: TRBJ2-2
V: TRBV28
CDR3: CASSWESITGELFF

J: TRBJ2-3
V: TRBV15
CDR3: CATSRGPGINADTQYF

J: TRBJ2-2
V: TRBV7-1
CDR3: CASSPHSFGELFF

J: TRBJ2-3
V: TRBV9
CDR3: CASSGGQGDTQYF

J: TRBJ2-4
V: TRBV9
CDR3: CASSSSAGGDIQYF

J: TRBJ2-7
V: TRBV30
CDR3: CAWSDKGLAGGEQYF

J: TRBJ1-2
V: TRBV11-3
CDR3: CASSLVSGGVQDYGYTF

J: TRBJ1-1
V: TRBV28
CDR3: CASSVEQSWNTEAFF

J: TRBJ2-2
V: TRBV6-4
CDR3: CASIGPGELFF

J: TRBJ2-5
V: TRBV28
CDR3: CASREGVQETQYF

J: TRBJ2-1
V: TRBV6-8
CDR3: CASSYSFMDGPNEQFF

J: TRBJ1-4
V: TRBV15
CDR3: CATSSFGQGASNEKLFF

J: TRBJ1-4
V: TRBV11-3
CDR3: CASSLGGRLNEKLFF

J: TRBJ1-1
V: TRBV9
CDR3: CASSVGDQLDTEAFF

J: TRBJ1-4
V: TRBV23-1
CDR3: CASSHRTGREKANEKLFF

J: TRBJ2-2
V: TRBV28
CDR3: CASSFGQGGTGELFF

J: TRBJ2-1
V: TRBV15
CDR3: CATSKPGQGFNEQFF

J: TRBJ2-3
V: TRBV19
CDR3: CASSIAASADTQYF

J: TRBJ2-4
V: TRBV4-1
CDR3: CASSRRDGYKNIQYF

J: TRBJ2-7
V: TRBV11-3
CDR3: CASSYGGPPRGWEQYF

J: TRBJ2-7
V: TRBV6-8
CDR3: CASSTLDRGEQYF

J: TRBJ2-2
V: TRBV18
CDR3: CASSPFGLVNTGELFF

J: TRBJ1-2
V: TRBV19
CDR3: CASSIPGNRNGYTF

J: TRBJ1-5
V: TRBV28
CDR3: CASSPGRTRKPQHF

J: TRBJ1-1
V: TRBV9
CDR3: CASSEKWVATEAFF

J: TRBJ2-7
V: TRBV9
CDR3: CASSAMYKAGNEQYF

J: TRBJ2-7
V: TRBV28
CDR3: CASSLWGNRAYEQYF

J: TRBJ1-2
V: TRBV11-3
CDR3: CASSLEELSFYGYTF

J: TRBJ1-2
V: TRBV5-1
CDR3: CASRRRAEVWANYGYTF